The TCR beta chain under discussion was sequenced for a study of cytomegalovirus exposure and HLA in healthy donors (dated by TCRdb to about 2017). Some background on the complete study: According to an earlier analysis of 587 of the donors, 150 million to 200 million T cells yielded 95 million to 140 million unique TCR beta sequences and 276 Gb of sequence data. Roughly 290 gigabases of sequencing data and around 90 million unique TCR sequences made up an early release that covered over 550 HLA-typed donors. Among the roughly 400 genotyped donors, about 85% belonged to the genetic ancestry cluster associated with self-reported Caucasian donors. The study aimed to test whether cataloging public T cell receptors could reveal signatures of past pathogen exposure. The T cell repertoires of 550 to 850 subjects were profiled by immunosequencing and related to cytomegalovirus serostatus. Besides the first cohort of roughly 660 subjects, a separate validation cohort made up of 90 to 150 different subjects was used. To predict cytomegalovirus infection status, the study combined high-throughput TCR immunosequencing, statistical association of individual TCRs with disease status, and machine learning. To study patterns of TCR occurrence, a later analysis re-analyzed previously published TCR beta repertoires from around 670 donors and added high-resolution HLA genotyping. Rather than using new phenotypic data, the later analysis identified candidate immune exposures from TCR beta sequences and from how often those sequences occurred across donors. To decide whether each TCR beta V gene segment behaved as functional or pseudogenic, an earlier analysis of some 540 of the donors relied on high-throughput TCR beta sequencing. Donor age, sex, ethnicity and CMV serostatus were collected together with the repertoire data. A later genetic analysis used genome-wide SNP genotypes for about 65% of the 666 donors, treating that subset as a discovery cohort. Every repertoire in the discovery cohort had been generated on one and the same sequencing platform. HLA typing covered class I and class II loci at four-digit resolution. The number of donors typed differed by locus, with about 629-630 for A, B, C, DRB1 and DQB1, over 500 for DQA1, under 610 for DPA1, and under 490 for DPB1. Roughly five DR-DQ haplotypes were handled as single units for association and clustering, since linkage in the cohort was strong. On average, approximately 250,000 unique TCR beta nucleotide sequences were sequenced per donor among 398 genotyped donors of the cohort, with about 19% of those sequences being non-productive.

Library generation was performed with the immunoSEQ multiplex PCR assay. For the multiplex PCR, a mixture combining 60 forward primers for TCR Vbeta segments and 13 reverse primers for TCR Jbeta segments was used. The CDR3 region of rearranged TCR beta genes was amplified from genomic DNA with a multiplex PCR assay. The Illumina HiSeq System was used to sequence the amplified TCR beta libraries as 87-base-pair reads. Under the source paper's analysis protocol: In a later analysis, around 80 million unique TCR beta chains were counted across the 500 to 700 repertoires, and around 11 million of these chains were shared by at least two donors. A nearest-neighbor algorithm error-corrected the raw reads and collapsed the reads into unique sequences, merging closely related sequences to remove PCR and sequencing errors. CDR3 sequences were aligned to IMGT reference sequences to assign V, D and J gene segments. Each retained sequence needed at least a six-nucleotide match to both a V gene segment and a J gene segment. Rearrangements were classified as productive when the CDR3 lacked stop codons and remained in frame with V and J, and all other rearrangements were classified as non-productive. CDR3 was defined by IMGT convention, running from the second conserved V-encoded cysteine to the conserved J-encoded phenylalanine. The earlier analysis of 587 of the donors excluded any sequence lacking an unambiguous match to a single V gene segment. In an earlier analysis of approximately 560 of the donors, a V segment was called functional when productive rearrangements were above 56.7%, and segregating when the standard deviation between donors exceeded 5%. To diagnose cytomegalovirus status from the catalog of TCR beta chain sequences, a statistical classification framework was built. V and J gene assignment, in a later analysis, came from comparing TCR nucleotide sequences with IMGT/GENE-DB human TR gene sequences. In a later analysis, CDR3 sequences and most-parsimonious VDJ recombination scenarios were assigned using the TCRdist pipeline. In a later analysis, each TCR beta chain was defined by its CDR3 amino acid sequence together with its V-gene family, and reads lacking a unique V-gene family were excluded. In a later analysis, around 650 highly shared, low-generation-probability nucleotide sequences were removed to address suspected cross-contamination and a sequencing artifact. In a later analysis, a clonal expansion index for each public chain was calculated from normalized within-repertoire ranks of inferred template counts. In a later analysis, generation probabilities were computed with a VDJ recombination model fitted to out-of-frame rearrangements, and the resulting probabilities were checked against IGoR. In a later analysis, TCR-TCR, TCR-HLA and TCR-CMV co-occurrence was scored with hypergeometric tests, and a repertoire-size bias correction was applied to TCR pairs. In a later analysis, false discovery rates were estimated by permuting HLA or CMV assignments 20 times. A later analysis grouped co-occurring TCRs with DBSCAN, adding TCRdist sequence similarity when clustering within HLA-allele-positive subsets. For co-occurrence clustering, repertoires with fewer than 30,000 or more than 120,000 public chains were excluded, along with five repertoires with anomalous nucleotide sharing. Here the immuneACCESS table is served through TCRdb, limited to in-frame sequences with V and J called. Missing clones are a known gap in these copies; in checked studies unresolved V genes cover under half, and the rest lacks a known reason. V and J calls and clone size are as listed in that table; D and trimming were resolved from the DNA. The table for this sample lists 100,000 to 150,000 clones; 77% of them were counted only once. Roughly 13% of the sample goes to the ten largest clones.

The cohort consisted of 666 healthy bone marrow donors. Cohort members were all nominally healthy when sampled, although unrecorded immune exposures were likely present. The donor was CMV seropositive and was included in the group of 290 or so seropositive cohort members. A peripheral blood sample was collected from each donor, and TCR beta sequencing was performed on peripheral blood mononuclear cells. The Qiagen DNeasy Blood Extraction Kit was used to extract genomic DNA from the blood cell samples. V loses 3 bases of germline sequence and J loses 0 bases, and the interval between the two ends is 14 bases. CDR1 is given as MGHRA and CDR2 as YSYEKL, both from the germline V gene. Measured from the cysteine to the phenylalanine, the CDR3 is 16 residues long. This entry keeps only the CDR3 DNA: 48 bases, framed from base 1. The full study reports these points: A further reported finding was that TCR beta sequences accurately predicted the HLA-A and HLA-B alleles for most subjects in the first cohort. Linkage disequilibrium might explain the correlated functional status among segregating V segments, but an unknown experimental factor could not be ruled out. The study listed 150 to 200 TCR beta chains as associated with cytomegalovirus. In vitro tests confirmed that three of the cytomegalovirus-associated TCR beta chains recognize cytomegalovirus antigens. Most CMV-associated TCR beta chains appeared to be HLA-restricted in a later analysis, and the HLA associations seemed to be driven largely by CMV exposure. Assigning TCR associations to individual alleles was difficult when HLA alleles, especially DR and DQ, strongly co-occurred. In a later analysis, some 17,000 TCR beta sequences were associated with specific HLA alleles at a false discovery rate of 0.05. The only immune exposure information available for the cohort was CMV serostatus. The 87-base-pair reads could not distinguish some IMGT-functional V segments, including TRBV6-2 and TRBV6-3, so those segments were excluded. In this cohort, only TCR beta chains were sequenced, and detectable features were limited by the absence of alpha or paired-chain data. A later analysis found that HLA-associated TCR beta chains were more clonally expanded and had lower generation probabilities than equally common non-associated chains. The authors suggested that the approach could potentially be generalized to other disease states and immunological phenotypes. In an earlier analysis of some 640 of the donors, most TCR beta V segments were observed in productive rearrangements about 87% or about 30% of the time, broadly matching IMGT annotations. In a later genetic analysis, fewer N-insertions in productive TCRs were reported among donors in an Asian-associated ancestry cluster than the roughly 640-donor mean. Most TCR sequences were seen in very few donors, while some public TCRs were found in many individuals. Sequencing depth was assumed to be roughly uniform across donors in the presence/absence analyses, though that assumption may not hold. A later genetic analysis associated a missense DCLRE1C variant with V-gene and J-gene trimming of TCR beta chains, and an independent cohort replicated the association. Because HLA typing was unavailable for some donors at each locus, only the typed subset was used in association tests. A cluster of highly shared sequence variants was judged likely to represent a technical artifact of the sequencing pipeline. In both the original and validation cohorts, the classifier was reported to diagnose cytomegalovirus status with high specificity and sensitivity. In a later analysis, the rate of TCR association differed among HLA loci, with DRB1 alleles having the most associated TCRs and HLA-C alleles having the fewest. In a later analysis, several top co-occurrence clusters were reported to appear linked to parvovirus B19, influenza, CMV and Epstein-Barr virus. Because counts were too low, about 17 rarely observed V segments, including chromosome 9 orphons, were excluded from the earlier analysis of some 590 of the donors.

About this clone itself: Its recognized antigen is unknown. Per-base quality was not reported, and no clone a single base away is much larger than it.

Sequenced sample: PBMCs. The receptor was derived from a middle-aged woman in good health and CMV-seropositive. The rearrangement combines TRBV4-1 with TRBJ1-1; the D segment cannot be called with confidence. The nucleotide sequence is given as TGCGCCAGCAGCCAGCTAACCGGGAGCCTGAACACTGAAGCTTTCTTT. It translates as CASSQLTGSLNTEAFF.